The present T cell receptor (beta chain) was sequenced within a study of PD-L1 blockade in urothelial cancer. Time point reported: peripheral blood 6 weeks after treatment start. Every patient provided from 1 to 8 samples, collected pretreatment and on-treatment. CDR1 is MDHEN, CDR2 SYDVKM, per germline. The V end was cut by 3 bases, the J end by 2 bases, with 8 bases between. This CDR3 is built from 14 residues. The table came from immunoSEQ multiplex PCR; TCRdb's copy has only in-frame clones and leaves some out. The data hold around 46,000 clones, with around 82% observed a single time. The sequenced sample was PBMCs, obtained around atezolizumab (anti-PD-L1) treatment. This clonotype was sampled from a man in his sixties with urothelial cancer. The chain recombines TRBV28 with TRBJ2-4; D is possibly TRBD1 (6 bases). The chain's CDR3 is CASSFRGSKNIQYF. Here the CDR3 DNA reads TGTGCCAGCAGTTTCAGGGGATCCAAAAACATTCAGTACTTC.